This is a list of T cell receptor beta chains from one sample in a study of regulatory T cells in long-lasting Graves disease. TCRdb reprocessed the multiplex PCR reads via MiXCR and lists one record per CDR3 protein. The table lists 450,000 or so distinct CDR3 sequences, about 20% of them singletons. This material consisted of peripheral blood mononuclear cells (PBMCs), taken when the disease was refractory, from a patient treated with antithyroid drugs. These TCRs come from a female donor with Graves disease. Each CDR3 is given with its conserved first and last residue. The D gene is left open where the match is weak. The size field is filled for only some rows; it gives once, few, many or a size class.

TRBD2	TRBV24-1	TRBJ2-1	-	TGTGCCACCAGTGATTTGGGCGGGGGAACCTACAATGAGCAGTTCTTC	CATSDLGGGTYNEQFF
-	TRBV6-5	TRBJ1-5	-	TGTGCCAGCAGTTACTCTACCCCGGCCAGGTCGAATCAGCCCCAGCATTTT	CASSYSTPARSNQPQHF
TRBD2	TRBV5-1	TRBJ2-7	-	TGCGCCAGCAGCTTGGTAGCGGGGACCAGTTCCTACGAGCAGTACTTC	CASSLVAGTSSYEQYF
TRBD1	TRBV20-1	TRBJ2-5	many	TGCAGTGCTTCCCAGGGGGAGTGGGGCCAAGAGACCCAGTACTTC	CSASQGEWGQETQYF
TRBD1	TRBV20-1	TRBJ1-1	-	TGCAGTGCTTCCCTATCAGGGGGAAGGGAAGCTTTCTTT	CSASLSGGREAFF
-	TRBV12-3/TRBV12-4	TRBJ1-6	many	TGTGCCAGCAGTTTAGGCCCAACGGGGAATTCACCCCTCCACTTT	CASSLGPTGNSPLHF
-	TRBV7-9	TRBJ1-2	-	TGTGCCAGCAGCCCTCCTCCGGCCCGGGCCTTCGGCTACACCTTC	CASSPPPARAFGYTF
TRBD1	TRBV11-3	TRBJ2-7	few	TGTGCCAGCAGCCGTCGGGGCAGGGGGCTTTTCGACGAGCAGTACTTC	CASSRRGRGLFDEQYF
TRBD1	TRBV7-8	TRBJ1-2	many	TGTGCCAGCAGCAGAAGGACAGGATCTAACTATGGCTACACCTTC	CASSRRTGSNYGYTF
TRBD2	TRBV7-7	TRBJ2-2	few	TGTGCTAGCAGCCCAACTAGCGGGGGGCCAGCGAACACCGGGGAGCTGTTTTTT	CASSPTSGGPANTGELFF
TRBD2	TRBV18	TRBJ2-5	few	TGTGCCAGCCAAAGCGGGGAAGAGACCCAGTACTTC	CASQSGEETQYF